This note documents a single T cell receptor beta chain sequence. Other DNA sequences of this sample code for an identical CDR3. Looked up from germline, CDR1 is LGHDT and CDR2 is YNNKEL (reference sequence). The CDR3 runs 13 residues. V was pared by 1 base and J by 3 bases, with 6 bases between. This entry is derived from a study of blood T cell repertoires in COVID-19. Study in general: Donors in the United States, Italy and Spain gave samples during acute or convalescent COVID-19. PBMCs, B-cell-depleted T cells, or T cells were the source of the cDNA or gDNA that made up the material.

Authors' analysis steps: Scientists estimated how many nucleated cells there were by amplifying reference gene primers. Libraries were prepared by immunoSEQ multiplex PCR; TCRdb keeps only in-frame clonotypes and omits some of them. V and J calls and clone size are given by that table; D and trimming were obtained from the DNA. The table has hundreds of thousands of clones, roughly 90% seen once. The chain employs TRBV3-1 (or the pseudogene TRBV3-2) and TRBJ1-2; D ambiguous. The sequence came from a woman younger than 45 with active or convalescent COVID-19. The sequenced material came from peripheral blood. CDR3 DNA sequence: TGTGCCAGCAGCCAAGGAGGCCACTATGGCTACACCTTC. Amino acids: CASSQGGHYGYTF.